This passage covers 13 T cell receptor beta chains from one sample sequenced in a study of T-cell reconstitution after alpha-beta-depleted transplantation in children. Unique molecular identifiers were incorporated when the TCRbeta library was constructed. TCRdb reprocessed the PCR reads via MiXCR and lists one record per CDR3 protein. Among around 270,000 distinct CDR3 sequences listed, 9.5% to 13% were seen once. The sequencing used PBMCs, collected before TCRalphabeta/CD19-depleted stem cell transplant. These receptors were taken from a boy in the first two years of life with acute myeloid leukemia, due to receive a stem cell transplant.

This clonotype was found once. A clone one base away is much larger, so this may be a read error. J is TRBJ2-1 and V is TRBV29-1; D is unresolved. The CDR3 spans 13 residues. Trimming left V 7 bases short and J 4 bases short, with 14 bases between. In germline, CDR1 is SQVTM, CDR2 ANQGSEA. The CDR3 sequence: CSASAGLYNEQFF. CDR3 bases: TGCAGCGCCTCTGCTGGGCTTTACAATGAGCAGTTCTTC.

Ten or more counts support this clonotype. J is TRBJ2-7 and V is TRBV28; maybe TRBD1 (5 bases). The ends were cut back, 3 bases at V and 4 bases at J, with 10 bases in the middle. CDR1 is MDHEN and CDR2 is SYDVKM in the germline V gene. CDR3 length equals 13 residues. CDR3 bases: TGTGCCAGCAGTTTGTGGACAAATTACGAGCAGTACTTC. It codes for CASSLWTNYEQYF.

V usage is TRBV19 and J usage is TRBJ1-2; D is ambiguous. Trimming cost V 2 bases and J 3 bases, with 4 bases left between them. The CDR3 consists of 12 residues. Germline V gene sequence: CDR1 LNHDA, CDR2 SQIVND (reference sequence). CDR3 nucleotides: TGTGCCAGTAGTATACCCCACTATGGCTACACCTTC. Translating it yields CASSIPHYGYTF.

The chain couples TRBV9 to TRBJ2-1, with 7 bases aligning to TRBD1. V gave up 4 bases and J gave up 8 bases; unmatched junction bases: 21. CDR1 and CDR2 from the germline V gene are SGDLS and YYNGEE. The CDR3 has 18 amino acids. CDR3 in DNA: TGTGCCAGCAGCACCCAGCTATCCGGGACAGCACAGTTAGATGAGCAGTTCTTC. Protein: CASSTQLSGTAQLDEQFF.

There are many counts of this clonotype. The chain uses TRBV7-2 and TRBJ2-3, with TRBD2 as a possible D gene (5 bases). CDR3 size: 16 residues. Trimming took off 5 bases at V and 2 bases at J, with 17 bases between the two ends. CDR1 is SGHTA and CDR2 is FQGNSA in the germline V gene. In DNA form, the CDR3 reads TGTGCCAGCAGCCCATCAGCGGCCCTCTCCACAGATACGCAGTATTTT. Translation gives CASSPSAALSTDTQYF.

The DNA of the CDR3 is TGTGCCAGCAGTTACCCCCTCGGAGGGGACCCGAGGGGGCCCCAGCATTTT. Its translation: CASSYPLGGDPRGPQHF. The chain joins TRBV6-5 to TRBJ1-5; possibly TRBD1 for D (5 bases). The germline V and J ends were trimmed by 2 bases and 9 bases, with 23 bases remaining between them. Germline V lookup: CDR1 MNHEY, CDR2 SVGAGI. CDR3 size: 17 residues.

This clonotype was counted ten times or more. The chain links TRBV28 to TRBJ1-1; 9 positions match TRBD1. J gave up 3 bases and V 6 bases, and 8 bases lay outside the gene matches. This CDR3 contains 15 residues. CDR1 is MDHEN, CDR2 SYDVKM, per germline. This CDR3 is CASSQIDRGYTEAFF. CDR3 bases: TGTGCCAGCAGCCAAATAGACAGGGGGTACACTGAAGCTTTCTTT. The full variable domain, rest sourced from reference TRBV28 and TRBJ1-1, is DVKVTQSSRYLVKRTGEKVFLECVQDMDHENMFWYRQDPGLGLRLIYFSYDVKMKEKGDIPEGYSVSREKKERFSLILESASTNQTSMYLCASSQIDRGYTEAFFGQGTRLTVV.

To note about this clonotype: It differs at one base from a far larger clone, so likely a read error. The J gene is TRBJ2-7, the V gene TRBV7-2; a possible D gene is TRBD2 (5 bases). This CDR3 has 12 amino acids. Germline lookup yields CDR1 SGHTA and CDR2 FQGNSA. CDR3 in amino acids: CASSLDDYELYF. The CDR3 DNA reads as TGTGCCAGCAGCTTAGACGACTACGAGCTGTACTTC.

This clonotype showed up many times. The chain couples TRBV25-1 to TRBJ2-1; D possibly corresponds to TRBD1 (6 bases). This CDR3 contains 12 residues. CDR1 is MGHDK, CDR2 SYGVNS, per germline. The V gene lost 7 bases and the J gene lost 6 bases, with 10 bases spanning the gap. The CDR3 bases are TGTGCCAGCACCGAGGACAGCAATGAGCAGTTCTTC. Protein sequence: CASTEDSNEQFF. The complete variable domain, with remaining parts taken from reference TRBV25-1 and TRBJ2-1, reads EADIYQTPRYLVIGTGKKITLECSQTMGHDKMYWYQQDPGMELHLIHYSYGVNSTEKGDLSSESTVSRIRTEHFPLTLESARPSHTSQYLCASTEDSNEQFFGPGTRLTVL.

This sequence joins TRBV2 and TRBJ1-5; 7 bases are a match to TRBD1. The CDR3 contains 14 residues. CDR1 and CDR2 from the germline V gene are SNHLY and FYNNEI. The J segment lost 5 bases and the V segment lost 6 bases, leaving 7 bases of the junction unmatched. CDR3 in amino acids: CASREGAGHQPQHF. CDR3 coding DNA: TGTGCCAGCAGGGAGGGGGCAGGCCATCAGCCCCAGCATTTT.

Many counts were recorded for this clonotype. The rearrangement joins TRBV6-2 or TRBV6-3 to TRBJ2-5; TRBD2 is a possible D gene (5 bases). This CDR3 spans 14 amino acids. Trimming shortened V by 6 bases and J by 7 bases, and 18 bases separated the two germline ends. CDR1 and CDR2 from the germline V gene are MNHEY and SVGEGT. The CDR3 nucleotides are TGTGCCAGCAGCCCCCCCCTGAGCCGGGGGACCCAGTACTTC. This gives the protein CASSPPLSRGTQYF.

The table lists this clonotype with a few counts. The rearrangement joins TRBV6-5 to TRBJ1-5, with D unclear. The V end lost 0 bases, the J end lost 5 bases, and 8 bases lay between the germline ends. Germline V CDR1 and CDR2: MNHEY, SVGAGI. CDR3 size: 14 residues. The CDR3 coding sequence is TGTGCCAGCAGTTACTCGATGTGGGATCAGCCCCAGCATTTT. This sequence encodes CASSYSMWDQPQHF.

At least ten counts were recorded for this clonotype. The CDR3 DNA reads as TGTGCCAGCAGTACAGGGACCCCCGGGGAGCTGTTTTTT. This encodes CASSTGTPGELFF. The chain is built from TRBV12-3 or TRBV12-4 and TRBJ2-2; weak D call: TRBD1 (6 bases). There are 13 residues in the CDR3. V lost 5 bases to trimming and J lost 6 bases, with 10 bases between them.